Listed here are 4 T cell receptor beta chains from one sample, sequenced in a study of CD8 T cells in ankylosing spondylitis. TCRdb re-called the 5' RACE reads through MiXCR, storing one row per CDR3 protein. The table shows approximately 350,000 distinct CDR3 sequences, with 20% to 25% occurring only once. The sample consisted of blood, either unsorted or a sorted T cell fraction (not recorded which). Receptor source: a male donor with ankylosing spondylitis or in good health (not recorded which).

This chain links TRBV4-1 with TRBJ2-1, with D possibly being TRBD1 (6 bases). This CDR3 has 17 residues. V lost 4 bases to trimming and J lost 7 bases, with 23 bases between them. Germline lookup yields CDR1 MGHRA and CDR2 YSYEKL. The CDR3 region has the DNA TGCGCCAGCAGCCCCCGGGCCAACAGGGCCCTAGGGAATGAGCAGTTCTTC. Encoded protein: CASSPRANRALGNEQFF.

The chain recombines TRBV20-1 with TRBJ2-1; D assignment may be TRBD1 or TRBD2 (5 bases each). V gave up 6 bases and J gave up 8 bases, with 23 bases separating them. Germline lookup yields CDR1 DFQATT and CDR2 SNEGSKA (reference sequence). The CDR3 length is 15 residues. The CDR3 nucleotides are TGCAGTGCCCCGGGTTGGGGGTCCCCGGGGCATGAGCAGTTCTTC. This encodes CSAPGWGSPGHEQFF.

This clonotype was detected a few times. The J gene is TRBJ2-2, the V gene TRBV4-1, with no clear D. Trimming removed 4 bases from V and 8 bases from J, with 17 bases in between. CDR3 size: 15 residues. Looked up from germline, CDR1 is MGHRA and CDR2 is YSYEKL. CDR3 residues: CASSPTRTLGGELFF. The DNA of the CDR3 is TGCGCCAGCAGCCCAACCCGAACACTCGGTGGGGAGCTGTTTTTT.

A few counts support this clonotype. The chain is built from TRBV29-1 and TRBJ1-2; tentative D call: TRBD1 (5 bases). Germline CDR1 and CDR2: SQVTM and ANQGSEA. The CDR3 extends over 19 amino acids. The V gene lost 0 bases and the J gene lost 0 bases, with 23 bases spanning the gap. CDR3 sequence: CSVEDRAGRDDVTNYGYTF. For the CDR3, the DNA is TGCAGCGTTGAAGATCGGGCCGGCAGGGACGACGTAACTAACTATGGCTACACCTTC.